Following are 25 T cell receptor beta chains from one sample sequenced in a study of early T cells in non-severe SARS-CoV-2 infection. TCRdb ran MiXCR on the 5' RACE reads and lists one entry per CDR3 protein. The sample shows roughly 80,000 distinct CDR3 sequences, around 6% of them seen only once. What was sequenced was whole blood. All receptors derive from an adult who was a healthcare worker with PCR-confirmed SARS-CoV-2 infection or an uninfected control (not recorded which).

This clonotype was seen repeatedly, ten times or more. The chain employs TRBV9 and TRBJ2-1; no definite D call. This CDR3 is built from 15 residues. The V gene's germline CDR1 is SGDLS and CDR2 YYNGEE. V dropped 0 bases and J dropped 7 bases, with 14 bases sitting between them. CDR3 in amino acids: CASSVEGVRTNEQFF. CDR3 bases: TGTGCCAGCAGCGTAGAAGGCGTCCGTACGAATGAGCAGTTCTTC.

The chain couples TRBV27 to TRBJ2-7; TRBD2 is a possible D gene (7 bases). The CDR3 has 13 residues. Trimming pared 3 bases from V and 7 bases from J, leaving 13 bases between. Per the germline V gene, CDR1 is MNHEY and CDR2 is SMNVEV (reference sequence). CDR3 DNA sequence: TGTGCCAGCAGTTTGGGGGGGCTAGGGGAGCAGTACTTC. Encoded protein: CASSLGGLGEQYF.

Ten or more counts support this clonotype. The gene calls are TRBV6-6 and TRBJ1-2; 9 bases align to TRBD1. Per germline, CDR1 MNHNY and CDR2 SVGAGI (reference sequence). Germline trimming cut 6 bases from V and 4 bases from J; bases unmatched to any gene: 12. CDR3 size: 16 residues. The CDR3 DNA reads TGTGCCAGCAGCCCGGACAGGGGACGTAGCGCCTATGGCTACACCTTC. As protein: CASSPDRGRSAYGYTF.

V is TRBV12-3 or TRBV12-4 and J is TRBJ2-1; 10 bases match TRBD2. This CDR3 is 18 amino acids long. With 4 bases clipped from V and 8 bases from J, the junction kept 17 bases outside the gene matches. This CDR3 is CASSSGTSVYNQADEQFF. As DNA, the CDR3 is TGTGCCAGCAGTTCAGGGACTAGCGTTTATAACCAAGCCGATGAGCAGTTCTTC.

The chain employs TRBV18 and TRBJ1-6, with a weak D call TRBD1 (6 bases). The V end was cut by 3 bases, the J end by 6 bases, with 12 bases between. The V gene's germline CDR1 is KGHSH and CDR2 LQKENI. This CDR3 has 15 amino acids. The CDR3 loop is CASSPAGAANSPLHF. In nucleotides, the CDR3 is TGTGCCAGCTCACCGGCAGGGGCGGCTAATTCACCCCTCCACTTT.

This clonotype was recorded at least ten times. This chain uses TRBV20-1 with TRBJ1-6; D is unclear. Trimming pared 5 bases from V and 3 bases from J, leaving 17 bases between. CDR1 and CDR2 (germline): DFQATT, SNEGSKA (reference sequence). This CDR3 contains 16 residues. CDR3 sequence reads: CSAGRVIESYNSPLHF. The CDR3 region has the DNA TGCAGTGCTGGACGGGTCATAGAGAGCTATAATTCACCCCTCCACTTT.

This clonotype showed up many times. The chain employs TRBV7-2 and TRBJ2-3; D is possibly TRBD2 (6 bases). The CDR3 totals 15 residues. V was pared by 1 base and J by 2 bases, with 10 bases between. CDR1 SGHTA and CDR2 FQGNSA come from the germline V gene. The CDR3 nucleotides read TGTGCCAGCAGCTTAGTTGCGGGGACCACAGATACGCAGTATTTT. Its translation: CASSLVAGTTDTQYF.

The V and J genes are TRBV12-5 and TRBJ1-2; D is uncertain. Trimming removed 1 base at V and 2 bases at J, with 11 bases between. The CDR3 length is 15 residues. Germline assignment: CDR1 LGHNT and CDR2 FRNRAP. CDR3 coding DNA: TGTGCTAGTGGTTTGGACCGGGAACAGAACTATGGCTACACCTTC. It specifies CASGLDREQNYGYTF.

The rearrangement uses TRBV19 and TRBJ2-7; 8 bases match TRBD1. Germline V gives CDR1 LNHDA, CDR2 SQIVND (reference sequence). J lost 5 bases, V lost 9 bases, and 9 bases had no gene match. This CDR3 is 13 amino acids long. The CDR3 DNA reads TGTGCCAGCACCGCGACAGGGGTGGACGAGCAGTACTTC. This codes for CASTATGVDEQYF.

The genes are TRBV6-5 and TRBJ1-2; D gene ambiguous. Germline V gene lookup returns CDR1 MNHEY and CDR2 SVGAGI. CDR3 length equals 14 residues. V was cut by 6 bases and J by 4 bases, with 15 bases left in between. CDR3 amino acids: CASRELNSRYGYTF. The CDR3 DNA is TGTGCCAGCAGGGAATTAAACAGTCGCTATGGCTACACCTTC.

This clonotype has only a few counts. The V call is TRBV3-1, the J call TRBJ1-6; no definite D call. Germline CDR1 and CDR2: LGHDT and YNNKEL (reference sequence). This CDR3 spans 14 amino acids. V was clipped by 4 bases and J by 9 bases, with 13 bases between them. DNA of the CDR3: TGTGCCAGCAGCCTAGGAAAGACTAGTTCACCCCTCCACTTT. As protein: CASSLGKTSSPLHF.

The J gene is TRBJ1-5, the V gene TRBV30; D ambiguous. This CDR3 spans 12 amino acids. V was shortened by 2 bases and J by 5 bases, with 7 bases between the two germline ends. Germline-derived CDR1 and CDR2 are GTSNPN and SVGIG (reference sequence). The CDR3 spells CAWSSRDQPQHF. The DNA of the CDR3 is TGTGCCTGGAGTTCCCGTGATCAGCCCCAGCATTTT.

This clonotype has a count of ten or more. For the CDR3, the DNA is TGCAGTGCTAGAGGATTGACAGGGGGTAGTGGTGAAGCTTTCTTT. It translates to CSARGLTGGSGEAFF. V is TRBV20-1 and J is TRBJ1-1; 9 positions agree with TRBD1. CDR3 length equals 15 residues. CDR1 and CDR2 (germline): DFQATT, SNEGSKA (reference sequence). V was pared by 1 base and J by 7 bases, with 10 bases of the junction left unmatched.

This clonotype has only a few counts. This chain connects TRBV7-6 to TRBJ1-4; TRBD1 matches at 11 bases. The germline CDR1 and CDR2 sequences are SGHVS and FNYEAQ. The CDR3 length is 18 residues. V lost 5 bases, J lost 11 bases, and 19 bases stayed unmatched. The CDR3, as DNA: TGTGCCAGCAGCCCAACCACCGGACAGGGGGCAGCGGGCGGGAAACTGTTTTTT. The encoded protein is CASSPTTGQGAAGGKLFF.

V and J are TRBV3-1 and TRBJ1-6, with D uncertain. The CDR3 is made up of 15 amino acids. V lost 0 bases, J lost 5 bases, and 8 bases lay in between. The germline V gene encodes CDR1 LGHDT and CDR2 YNNKEL (reference sequence). CDR3 protein: CASSQDRTDNSPLHF. CDR3 nucleotide sequence: TGTGCCAGCAGCCAAGATCGAACGGATAATTCACCCCTCCACTTT.

The chain has TRBV19 and TRBJ2-1; 13 positions match TRBD2. CDR1 LNHDA and CDR2 SQIVND come from the germline V gene (reference sequence). This CDR3 is 18 amino acids long. V was pared by 3 bases and J by 7 bases, with 12 bases of the junction left unmatched. CDR3 DNA: TGTGCCAGTAGTATCCGGACTAGCGGGAGTATGGTAAAGAATGAGCAGTTCTTC. Amino acid sequence: CASSIRTSGSMVKNEQFF.

This clonotype was counted between two and nine times. The chain couples TRBV28 to TRBJ2-3, with TRBD2 identical over 12 bases. There are 18 residues in the CDR3. The V and J ends lost 5 bases and 0 bases, in that order; junction bases with no gene match: 9. Per germline, CDR1 MDHEN and CDR2 SYDVKM. The CDR3 DNA is TGTGCCAGCAGTCCATTAGGACTAGCGGGGTTTAGCACAGATACGCAGTATTTT. It specifies CASSPLGLAGFSTDTQYF.

This clonotype was observed a handful of times. V is TRBV20-1 and J is TRBJ1-2; D is unclear. There are 13 residues in the CDR3. Germline V gives CDR1 DFQATT, CDR2 SNEGSKA (reference sequence). The V end lost 2 bases, the J end lost 2 bases, and 9 bases lay between the germline ends. The chain's CDR3 is CSARILVNYGYTF. The CDR3 DNA reads as TGCAGTGCTAGAATTTTGGTAAACTATGGCTACACCTTC.

The sample holds many counts of this clonotype. The genes are TRBV7-9 and TRBJ2-7, with D maybe TRBD2 (5 bases). Germline CDR1 reads SEHNR; CDR2 reads FQNEAQ (reference sequence). The CDR3 is 14 residues long. V lost 4 bases, J lost 5 bases, and 15 bases lay in between. CDR3 sequence (DNA): TGTGCCAGCAGCTACGGGGAGAGCTATCACGAGCAGTACTTC. Protein product: CASSYGESYHEQYF.

The chain recombines TRBV18 with TRBJ1-1, with D perhaps matching TRBD1 (6 bases). The CDR3 is 13 amino acids. Germline lookup yields CDR1 KGHSH and CDR2 LQKENI. V lost 5 bases to trimming and J lost 6 bases, with 13 bases between them. The CDR3 sequence: CASSSLSGAEAFF. CDR3 bases: TGTGCCAGCTCATCTTTATCAGGGGCTGAAGCTTTCTTT.

This clonotype was seen repeatedly, ten times or more. The chain uses TRBV20-1 and TRBJ2-1, with 13 bases that match TRBD2. CDR1 is DFQATT and CDR2 is SNEGSKA in the germline V gene (reference sequence). V lost 7 bases to trimming and J lost 5 bases; unmatched junction nucleotides: 5. The CDR3 length is 14 residues. The CDR3 sequence is CSVATSGGNNEQFF. The CDR3 DNA reads TGCAGTGTAGCGACTAGCGGGGGGAACAATGAGCAGTTCTTC.

This clonotype showed up just once. V gene TRBV4-1 combines with J gene TRBJ2-7; 7 bases fit TRBD2. From germline, CDR1 is MGHRA and CDR2 YSYEKL. This CDR3 comprises 13 residues. Losses at the gene ends were 4 bases for V and 3 bases for J; bases not matched to a gene: 3. CDR3 protein: CASSLAGDYEQYF. The CDR3 region has the DNA TGCGCCAGCAGCCTCGCGGGGGACTACGAGCAGTACTTC.

This clonotype came up many times. The rearrangement links TRBV7-2 to TRBJ1-6; 7 nucleotides line up with TRBD1. Looked up from germline, CDR1 is SGHTA and CDR2 is FQGNSA. The ends lost 5 bases at V and 8 bases at J; junction bases unmatched: 12. CDR3 length equals 16 residues. In DNA, the CDR3 is TGTGCCAGCAGCCCCTCGAACAGGGGTAGGGATTCACCCCTCCACTTT. Translated: CASSPSNRGRDSPLHF. The variable domain in full, completed from reference TRBV7-2 and TRBJ1-6, reads GAGVSQSPSNKVTEKGKDVELRCDPISGHTALYWYRQSLGQGLEFLIYFQGNSAPDKSGLPSDRFSAERTGGSVSTLTIQRTQQEDSAVYLCASSPSNRGRDSPLHFGNGTRLTVT.

V is TRBV15 and J is TRBJ1-2, with 9 nucleotides matching TRBD1. The CDR3 covers 15 residues. With 3 bases clipped from V and 5 bases from J, the junction kept 7 bases outside the gene matches. Germline loops: CDR1 LNHNV, CDR2 YYDKDF (reference sequence). CDR3 sequence reads: CATSRGQGLDYGYTF. CDR3 in DNA: TGTGCCACCAGCAGGGGACAGGGACTAGATTATGGCTACACCTTC.

This clonotype was counted at least ten times. This chain links TRBV11-2 with TRBJ2-5; D may be TRBD2 (5 bases). Germline loops: CDR1 SGHAT, CDR2 FQNNGV. The CDR3 has 11 residues. V was cut by 11 bases and J by 0 bases, with 7 bases left in between. CDR3: CASGNQETQYF. The DNA of the CDR3 is TGTGCCTCGGGGAACCAAGAGACCCAGTACTTC.